In its sample, the clone carrying this T cell receptor (beta chain) was seen many times. Its antigen is still unknown. The data were taken from a study of T-cell reconstitution after alpha-beta-depleted transplantation in children. Study findings and constraints: From newly produced T cells came most of the T-cell counts and diversity one year after transplant. Surviving recipient T cells and intrathymic progenitors accounted for some patients' high TCRbeta diversity at day 60.

The junction had 5 bases not matched to a gene; V was cut back by 5 bases and J by 4 bases. The CDR3 extends over 13 amino acids. The germline CDR1 and CDR2 sequences are DFQATT and SNEGSKA (reference sequence). The TCRbeta library incorporated unique molecular identifiers. TCRdb reanalysed the PCR reads using MiXCR and keeps one entry per CDR3 protein. The profile covers over 150,000 distinct CDR3 sequences, with 6.3% appearing a single time and about 5% taken by the ten largest. The V and J genes are TRBV20-1 and TRBJ2-1; 7 bases match TRBD1. Here the sequenced sample was PBMCs, taken before TCRalphabeta/CD19-depleted stem cell transplant. The receptor was isolated from a girl less than two years old with combined immunodeficiency, due to receive a stem cell transplant. For the CDR3, the DNA is TGCAGTGCTCCGGACAGGACTTACAATGAGCAGTTCTTC. Its protein product is CSAPDRTYNEQFF.